Presented here are 10 T cell receptor beta chains from one specimen sequenced in a study of identifying expanded T cells in peripheral blood (dated by TCRdb to between 2018 and 2021). The library came from the immunoSEQ multiplex PCR assay. In TCRdb, the immuneACCESS table is reduced to in-frame sequences with V and J assigned. These tables do not hold every clone; where another copy was compared, an unresolved V gene accounts for under half, and the others remain unexplained. This sample has some 90,000 clones in its table, and more than 75% of those were observed once. About 5.6% of the sample belongs to the ten largest clones. Material for sequencing was blood. Receptors originate from a person aged 18 to 70 in good health.

This rearrangement joins TRBV6-6 to TRBJ2-7, with TRBD2 matching over 10 bases. The ends lost 6 bases at V and 2 bases at J; junction bases unmatched: 7. In germline, CDR1 is MNHNY, CDR2 SVGAGI (reference sequence). This CDR3 has 15 residues. CDR3 nucleotides: TGTGCCAGCAGATCCTATAGCGGGGGGCCCTACGAGCAGTACTTC. This sequence encodes CASRSYSGGPYEQYF.

This chain links TRBV6-5 with TRBJ1-2; 7 nucleotides match TRBD1. The germline V gene encodes CDR1 MNHEY and CDR2 SVGAGI. The CDR3 covers 14 residues. Trimming removed 7 bases from V and 4 bases from J; junction bases left unmatched: 9. CDR3 sequence reads: CASTPGGKGYGYTF. CDR3 sequence (DNA): TGTGCCAGCACCCCAGGGGGAAAGGGCTATGGCTACACCTTC.

The rearrangement joins TRBV5-4 to TRBJ1-5; possible D gene TRBD1, 6 bases. Trimming took off 1 base at V and 7 bases at J, with 15 bases between the two ends. This CDR3 has 15 residues. The germline V gene encodes CDR1 SGHNT and CDR2 YYREEE (reference sequence). CDR3 in DNA: TGTGCCAGCAGCTTGACAGGGATTATTTGGCAGCCCCAGCATTTT. It specifies CASSLTGIIWQPQHF.

The gene calls are TRBV11-2 and TRBJ2-7; D could derive from TRBD1 or TRBD2 (5 bases each). The germline gives CDR1 SGHAT, CDR2 FQNNGV. The CDR3 covers 11 residues. Trimming pared 3 bases from V and 6 bases from J, leaving 6 bases between. This CDR3 reads CASSFGGEQYF. CDR3 sequence (DNA): TGTGCCAGCAGCTTTGGGGGCGAGCAGTACTTC.

This CDR3 reads CASSALRWGVVRNTIYF. The CDR3 nucleotides are TGTGCCAGCAGTGCCTTACGGTGGGGGGTAGTTCGAAACACCATATATTTT. V gene TRBV6-1 combines with J gene TRBJ1-3, with D maybe TRBD1 (5 bases). The germline gives CDR1 MNHNS, CDR2 SASEGT. This CDR3 comprises 17 residues. The V gene lost 4 bases and the J gene lost 5 bases, with 21 bases spanning the gap.

V gene TRBV30 combines with J gene TRBJ1-1; D ambiguous. CDR3 length equals 10 residues. Germline V lookup: CDR1 GTSNPN, CDR2 SVGIG (reference sequence). Trimming took off 5 bases at V and 4 bases at J, with 5 bases between the two ends. CDR3 DNA sequence: TGTGCCTGGGGTTTCACTGAAGCTTTCTTT. Translated, it gives CAWGFTEAFF.

The chain has TRBV5-1 and TRBJ1-2; the D gene is possibly TRBD1 (6 bases). CDR3 length: 15 residues. Germline V lookup: CDR1 SGHRS, CDR2 YFSETQ. Trimming cost V 0 bases and J 4 bases, with 13 bases left between them. The CDR3 DNA is TGCGCCAGCAGCTTGGGGGACACCAGCGGCTATGGCTACACCTTC. Protein product: CASSLGDTSGYGYTF.

J is TRBJ2-1 and V is TRBV6-6, with D unclear. Germline CDR1 is MNHNY and CDR2 is SVGAGI (reference sequence). Trimming pared 8 bases from V and 5 bases from J, leaving 13 bases between. The CDR3 spans 13 residues. CDR3 residues: CASSLGQDNEQFF. In DNA, the CDR3 is TGTGCCAGCTCCCTAGGGCAGGACAATGAGCAGTTCTTC.

In this sample, this clone turned up once. The V gene is TRBV27, the J gene TRBJ2-1; D is ambiguous. CDR3 length: 12 residues. Trimming stripped 0 bases from V and 8 bases from J, with 5 bases between. Germline CDR1 is MNHEY and CDR2 is SMNVEV (reference sequence). DNA of the CDR3: TGTGCCAGCAGTTTATCGTCGCATGAGCAGTTCTTC. As protein: CASSLSSHEQFF.

This chain links TRBV7-2 with TRBJ2-7; D perhaps matches TRBD1 (6 bases). The CDR3 has 15 amino acids. CDR1 and CDR2 from the germline V gene are SGHTA and FQGNSA. V lost 1 base and J 3 bases, leaving 13 bases between the germline ends. CDR3 protein: CASSLGGLRGYEQYF. For the CDR3, the DNA is TGTGCCAGCAGCTTAGGGGGGCTAAGGGGCTACGAGCAGTACTTC.